The 31 T cell receptor beta chains below come from one sample, sequenced in a study of blood T cells in healthy people across ages (dated by TCRdb to between 2014 and 2017). Library preparation used 5' RACE. Sequencer: Illumina HiSeq 2500. A second 7 to 11 cycle PCR used a sample-barcoded 5' primer and a J-beta primer mix. TCRdb cleaned the public reads at Q25 with fastp, built clones with MiXCR and kept in-frame beta chains. Merged by CDR3 protein, the rows form single entries marked with the most common genes and DNA. The sample table lists 800,000 to 1,300,000 distinct CDR3 sequences, approximately 25% of them with a count of one. The ten largest clonotypes hold around 0.75% of the sample. The sample was also reused in another study, on T cells of mothers and their children.

The specimen sequenced was blood. The receptors stem from a girl aged 2 to 10 in good health.

This clonotype was detected a few times. The chain links TRBV6-6 to TRBJ1-1; no definite D call. CDR1 is MNHNY, CDR2 SVGAGI, per germline (reference sequence). The CDR3 contains 13 residues. Trimming stripped 2 bases from V and 4 bases from J, with 8 bases between. The CDR3 reads CASSYEGPTEAFF. CDR3 DNA sequence: TGTGCCAGCAGTTACGAGGGTCCCACTGAAGCTTTCTTT.

This clonotype was seen repeatedly, ten times or more. This chain connects TRBV12-3 or TRBV12-4 to TRBJ2-4, with D perhaps assigned TRBD1 or TRBD2 (5 bases each). The CDR3 is 12 amino acids. V gave up 3 bases and J gave up 6 bases, with 6 bases separating them. CDR3 coding DNA: TGTGCCAGCAGTTTTGGGGGAAACATTCAGTACTTC. Translation gives CASSFGGNIQYF.

The V gene is TRBV6-5, the J gene TRBJ2-1; D tentatively reads TRBD1 or TRBD2 (5 bases each). The CDR3 consists of 14 residues. Deletions cut 6 bases from V and 4 bases from J, with 13 bases between. Germline lookup yields CDR1 MNHEY and CDR2 SVGAGI. CDR3 nucleotide sequence: TGTGCCAGCAGGGCCGGGACGGGGTACAATGAGCAGTTCTTC. As protein: CASRAGTGYNEQFF.

This clonotype was found a few times. The chain links TRBV28 to TRBJ2-3, with TRBD2 matching 7 bases. Germline CDR1 and CDR2: MDHEN and SYDVKM. This CDR3 comprises 15 residues. The V gene end was trimmed by 7 bases and the J gene end by 5 bases; junction bases not matched to a gene: 12. The CDR3 here is CASTLGLTRGDTQYF. CDR3 sequence (DNA): TGTGCCAGCACCCTGGGACTAACGAGAGGAGATACGCAGTATTTT. Complete variable domain (other parts from reference TRBV28 and TRBJ2-3): DVKVTQSSRYLVKRTGEKVFLECVQDMDHENMFWYRQDPGLGLRLIYFSYDVKMKEKGDIPEGYSVSREKKERFSLILESASTNQTSMYLCASTLGLTRGDTQYFGPGTRLTVL.

In this sample, this clonotype turned up a few times. One end of the junction fails to match germline, which may point to a read error. The chain employs TRBV5-1 and TRBJ2-5; no definite D call. CDR3 size: 15 residues. Germline V gene sequence: CDR1 SGHRS, CDR2 YFSETQ. CDR3 DNA: TGCGCCAGCTGCTTGGGTACGTTGGCACAAGAGACCCAGTACTTC. Amino acids: CASCLGTLAQETQYF.

This clonotype has just a few counts. The chain employs TRBV27 and TRBJ2-5; D remains ambiguous. Trimming shortened V by 4 bases and J by 3 bases, and 9 bases separated the two germline ends. Germline values: CDR1 MNHEY, CDR2 SMNVEV (reference sequence). The CDR3 is 13 amino acids. The CDR3 is CASSSLEKETQYF. For the CDR3, the DNA is TGTGCCAGCAGTTCCCTGGAGAAAGAGACCCAGTACTTC.

The sample holds a few counts of this clonotype. The gene calls are TRBV7-8 and TRBJ2-3, with D unresolved. Looked up from germline, CDR1 is SGHVS and CDR2 is FQNEAQ. Trimming left V 4 bases short and J 5 bases short, with 4 bases between. The CDR3 is made up of 11 amino acids. The CDR3 reads CASSSKDTQYF. CDR3 nucleotide sequence: TGTGCCAGCAGCTCGAAAGATACGCAGTATTTT.

A few counts support this clonotype. The chain combines TRBV15 with TRBJ1-2; D gene ambiguous. CDR3 length equals 17 residues. Germline V gives CDR1 LNHNV, CDR2 YYDKDF (reference sequence). Deletions cut 2 bases from V and 2 bases from J, with 18 bases between. For the CDR3, the DNA is TGTGCCACCAGCAGACTGACGAGCCCCCTTACGAACTATGGCTACACCTTC. It translates to CATSRLTSPLTNYGYTF.

The chain links TRBV19 to TRBJ1-1; D is undetermined. The CDR3 is made up of 13 amino acids. Trimming cost V 7 bases and J 0 bases, with 9 bases left between them. The germline CDR1 and CDR2 sequences are LNHDA and SQIVND (reference sequence). CDR3 amino acids: CASKERVNTEAFF. DNA of the CDR3: TGTGCCAGTAAAGAACGGGTGAACACTGAAGCTTTCTTT.

This clonotype came up a few times. The gene calls are TRBV29-1 and TRBJ2-1; maybe TRBD2 (5 bases). The V end lost 3 bases, the J end lost 6 bases, and 15 bases lay between the germline ends. This CDR3 comprises 14 residues. Germline V gene sequence: CDR1 SQVTM, CDR2 ANQGSEA. The CDR3 loop is CSVEAEGRFNEQFF. CDR3 sequence (DNA): TGCAGCGTTGAGGCAGAGGGCCGCTTCAATGAGCAGTTCTTC.

Only a few counts were recorded for this clonotype. The gene calls are TRBV9 and TRBJ2-5; either TRBD1 or TRBD2 may fit D (5 bases each). Germline V gene data show CDR1 as SGDLS and CDR2 as YYNGEE. The CDR3 has 15 amino acids. V lost 3 bases to trimming and J lost 2 bases, with 14 bases between them. The CDR3 is CASSGRLGPQETQYF. Written as DNA, the CDR3 is TGTGCCAGCAGCGGGCGGTTGGGACCGCAAGAGACCCAGTACTTC.

This clonotype was picked up a small number of times. The V call is TRBV7-2, the J call TRBJ1-2; D unresolved. Germline assignment: CDR1 SGHTA and CDR2 FQGNSA. The V end lost 5 bases, the J end lost 5 bases, and 12 bases lay between the germline ends. This CDR3 region has 13 residues. The CDR3 nucleotides are TGTGCCAGCAGCGTACGGCCCTATTATGGCTACACCTTC. Encoded protein: CASSVRPYYGYTF.

This chain uses TRBV5-1 with TRBJ1-4, with D possibly being TRBD1 (6 bases). Germline V gene lookup returns CDR1 SGHRS and CDR2 YFSETQ. The V and J ends lost 5 bases and 0 bases respectively, with 14 bases between them. The CDR3 is made up of 16 amino acids. CDR3 nucleotides: TGCGCCAGCAGAAAAACAGGGAGGGCAACTAATGAAAAACTGTTTTTT. Translation gives CASRKTGRATNEKLFF. Full variable domain (missing parts from reference TRBV5-1 and TRBJ1-4): KAGVTQTPRYLIKTRGQQVTLSCSPISGHRSVSWYQQTPGQGLQFLFEYFSETQRNKGNFPGRFSGRQFSNSRSEMNVSTLELGDSALYLCASRKTGRATNEKLFFGSGTQLSVL.

This chain links TRBV21-1 with TRBJ2-1; the D call of TRBD2 is as the table states it, not checked on the DNA. TRBV21-1 is a recognized pseudogene. This CDR3 comprises 15 residues. In DNA, the CDR3 is TGTGCCAGCGGTATCGTGGGAGGTTGTTACAATGAGCAGTTCTTC. Encoded protein: CASGIVGGCYNEQFF.

CDR3 in DNA: TGTGCCAGCAGCGAAGGGACAGTCTATGGCTACACCTTC. It yields the protein CASSEGTVYGYTF. The genes are TRBV7-6 and TRBJ1-2, with 7 bases that match TRBD1. Germline-derived CDR1 and CDR2 are SGHVS and FNYEAQ. CDR3 length: 13 residues. J lost 4 bases, V lost 5 bases, and 4 bases had no gene match. The full variable domain, rest sourced from reference TRBV7-6 and TRBJ1-2, is GAGVSQSPRYKVTKRGQDVALRCDPISGHVSLYWYRQALGQGPEFLTYFNYEAQQDKSGLPNDRFSAERPEGSISTLTIQRTEQRDSAMYRCASSEGTVYGYTFGSGTRLTVV.

The J gene is TRBJ2-7, the V gene TRBV6-5; 8 nucleotides agree with TRBD1. This CDR3 contains 14 residues. V shed 5 bases, J shed 7 bases, and the junction held 10 bases outside the gene matches. Germline V gene data show CDR1 as MNHEY and CDR2 as SVGAGI. CDR3 in amino acids: CASSQSKTGDEQYF. The CDR3 DNA follows: TGTGCCAGCAGTCAATCTAAGACAGGGGATGAGCAGTACTTC.

A few counts support this clonotype. The chain employs TRBV27 and TRBJ2-1; 10 bases are shared with TRBD2. The CDR3 runs 16 residues. With V trimmed by 6 bases and J by 10 bases, 15 bases remained unmatched. The V gene's germline CDR1 is MNHEY and CDR2 SMNVEV (reference sequence). The CDR3 reads CASSLLSGGAVLEQFF. The CDR3 bases are TGTGCCAGCAGCTTGTTGAGCGGGGGGGCCGTATTGGAGCAGTTCTTC.

CDR3 nucleotide sequence: TGTGCCAGCAGCCGCGGGGGGAGGTCTGAGCAGTTCTTC. This gives the protein CASSRGGRSEQFF. The chain couples TRBV5-6 to TRBJ2-1, with 8 positions matching TRBD2. Trimming at V came to 4 bases and at J to 9 bases, leaving 6 bases not matched to a gene. CDR1 is SGHDT and CDR2 is YYEEEE in the germline V gene. The CDR3 has 13 residues.

CDR3 amino acids: CASSLTGADYGYTF. Written as DNA, the CDR3 is TGTGCCAGCAGCTTAACTGGGGCGGACTATGGCTACACCTTC. The chain is built from TRBV7-3 and TRBJ1-2, with D tentatively TRBD1 (5 bases). V lost 0 bases to trimming and J lost 3 bases, with 8 bases between them. The CDR3 extends over 14 amino acids. CDR1 is SGHTA, CDR2 FQGTGA, per germline.

The chain carries TRBV5-1 and TRBJ2-3; D remains unclear. The V gene's germline CDR1 is SGHRS and CDR2 YFSETQ. V dropped 0 bases and J dropped 4 bases, with 15 bases sitting between them. This CDR3 region has 16 residues. The chain's CDR3 is CASSLGAREPPDTQYF. Here the CDR3 DNA reads TGCGCCAGCAGCTTGGGGGCTCGAGAGCCCCCAGATACGCAGTATTTT.

V is TRBV28 and J is TRBJ1-4; 9 bases align to TRBD1. The CDR3 consists of 12 residues. The germline CDR1 and CDR2 sequences are MDHEN and SYDVKM. J gave up 7 bases and V 9 bases, and 3 bases lay outside the gene matches. In nucleotides, the CDR3 is TGTGCCAGTGGACAGGGGTTTGAAAAACTGTTTTTT. This sequence encodes CASGQGFEKLFF.

This clonotype was observed a handful of times. V gene TRBV5-1 combines with J gene TRBJ2-7; D assignment may be TRBD1 or TRBD2 (5 bases each). Germline lookup yields CDR1 SGHRS and CDR2 YFSETQ. This CDR3 contains 13 residues. With 4 bases removed from V and 2 bases from J, the gap between germline ends came to 10 bases. The CDR3 spells CASSVRGAYEQYF. The CDR3 DNA sequence: TGCGCCAGCAGCGTGAGAGGGGCCTACGAGCAGTACTTC.

This clonotype was observed a few times. The rearrangement links TRBV10-3 to TRBJ2-5; no clear D. Germline CDR1 is ENHRY and CDR2 is SYGVKD. V lost 0 bases and J lost 5, with 7 bases in between. CDR3 size: 13 residues. CDR3 DNA sequence: TGTGCCATCAGTGAGTCGCCGTCGGAGACCCAGTACTTC. Translating it yields CAISESPSETQYF.

A single count supports this clonotype. The chain couples TRBV4-1 to TRBJ2-2; D unresolved. CDR1 is MGHRA and CDR2 is YSYEKL in the germline V gene. The CDR3 has 14 amino acids. With 0 bases removed from V and 4 bases from J, the gap between germline ends came to 6 bases. This CDR3 reads CASSQEQLTGELFF. The DNA of the CDR3 is TGCGCCAGCAGCCAAGAACAGCTCACCGGGGAGCTGTTTTTT.

This clonotype showed up just a few times. This chain links TRBV25-1 with TRBJ1-4, with D perhaps matching TRBD1 (6 bases). Germline CDR1 MGHDK, CDR2 SYGVNS. This CDR3 is built from 16 residues. V lost 1 base and J 0 bases, leaving 9 bases between the germline ends. In DNA, the CDR3 is TGTGCCAGCAGTGAATCTGGGGGCCCAACTAATGAAAAACTGTTTTTT. It codes for CASSESGGPTNEKLFF.

As for this clonotype: The junction does not match germline at one end; this may be a read error. The rearrangement uses TRBV6-2 or TRBV6-3 and TRBJ2-3, with D perhaps TRBD2 (6 bases). Germline CDR1 MNHEY, CDR2 SVGEGT. The CDR3 runs 15 residues. CDR3 in amino acids: CAGRNDGGDTDTQYF. CDR3 nucleotides: TGTGCCGGCAGAAACGACGGGGGAGATACAGATACGCAGTATTTT.

The V call is TRBV11-2, the J call TRBJ2-3; D may be TRBD2 (5 bases). Trimming shortened V by 5 bases and J by 6 bases, and 12 bases separated the two germline ends. CDR3 length: 13 residues. Germline V gene lookup returns CDR1 SGHAT and CDR2 FQNNGV. CDR3 loop: CASSTQRTDTQYF. Written as DNA, the CDR3 is TGTGCCAGCAGCACTCAGCGGACCGATACGCAGTATTTT. The full variable domain, its missing parts supplied by reference TRBV11-2 and TRBJ2-3, is EAGVAQSPRYKIIEKRQSVAFWCNPISGHATLYWYQQILGQGPKLLIQFQNNGVVDDSQLPKDRFSAERLKGVDSTLKIQPAKLEDSAVYLCASSTQRTDTQYFGPGTRLTVL.

This clonotype was detected many times. This sequence joins TRBV7-2 and TRBJ2-1, with a weak D call TRBD2 (5 bases). The CDR3 has 13 amino acids. The V gene's germline CDR1 is SGHTA and CDR2 FQGNSA. Trimming pared 4 bases from V and 7 bases from J, leaving 11 bases between. The CDR3 DNA reads TGTGCCAGCAGCTATTCGCCGGGGAATGAGCAGTTCTTC. Amino acid sequence: CASSYSPGNEQFF.

The chain has TRBV20-1 and TRBJ2-5; TRBD1 or TRBD2 may be the D gene (5 bases each). Germline CDR1 is DFQATT and CDR2 is SNEGSKA (reference sequence). This CDR3 region has 16 residues. V was trimmed by 6 bases and J by 5 bases, leaving 25 bases between them. The CDR3 DNA sequence: TGCAGTGCGCCGCAGGTTGGGACCCAATCTGGGGAGACCCAGTACTTC. This translates into CSAPQVGTQSGETQYF.

V usage is TRBV7-6 and J usage is TRBJ2-7; 7 bases match TRBD1. Germline CDR1 is SGHVS and CDR2 is FNYEAQ. The CDR3 is 13 residues long. Unmatched junction bases numbered 7, after V lost 5 bases and J lost 6 bases. The CDR3 region has the DNA TGTGCCAGCAGCCTCCGGACAGGTACCGAGCAGTACTTC. Amino acid sequence: CASSLRTGTEQYF.

The chain links TRBV15 to TRBJ2-5; TRBD1 agrees at 11 bases. The J call may be wrong; the DNA end is better matched by TRBJ2-1. The CDR3 is 15 amino acids. Germline loops: CDR1 LNHNV, CDR2 YYDKDF (reference sequence). The DNA of the CDR3 is TGTGCCACCAGCCTCGTCGGACAGGGGGCTAATGAGCAGTTCTTC. It translates to CATSLVGQGANEQFF.